A selection of T cell receptor beta chains follows, all from one sample in a study of cytomegalovirus exposure and HLA in healthy donors. Profiling relied on immunoSEQ multiplex PCR, and the TCRdb table lists in-frame clones only, not all of them. The sample records 140,000 to 150,000 clones, 80% to 90% being singletons. The sequenced material came from PBMCs. These receptors came from a woman aged 40 to 50 in good health and CMV-seropositive. The CDR3 runs from the conserved cysteine through the conserved F or W. The size entry is marked missing in some rows and otherwise reads once, few, many or a size class.

>-|TRBV5-1|TRBJ2-1
CASSPRTSSYNEQFF
>-|TRBV6-5|TRBJ2-2
CASSYSSGIAGELFF
>few|TRBV4-1|TRBJ1-1
CASSQELGSEAFF
>-|TRBV6-6|TRBJ1-4
CASSREGAAPIQLFF
>-|TRBV19|TRBJ2-1
CASSMFRGTGWDNEQFF
>-|TRBV11-2|TRBJ2-7
CASSQQQKWQYF
>-|TRBV4-2|TRBJ1-2
CASSQDRGLGYTF
>-|TRBV9|TRBJ2-1
CASRSTSGRSDEQFF
>-|TRBV6-6|TRBJ2-7
CASSYGQSYEQYF
>-|TRBV19|TRBJ1-1
CASSGHRGPDGPEAFF
>-|TRBV5-6|TRBJ1-2
CASRPDRGQGYGYTF
>-|TRBV19|TRBJ2-5
CASSMEVGRRVETQYF
>-|TRBV6-5|TRBJ2-5
CASSRGGAKSETQYF
>few|TRBV2|TRBJ1-2
CASSYRSAANYGYTF
>-|TRBV7-6|TRBJ2-2
CASSLPRGINTGELFF
>-|TRBV29-1|TRBJ2-7
CSVWTGAAGGYEQYF
>-|TRBV5-1|TRBJ2-2
CASSSTGRDTGELFF
>-|TRBV19|TRBJ1-1
CASSIEDTIDTEAFF
>-|TRBV7-8|TRBJ1-1
CASSLDRVNTEAFF
>-|TRBV6-1|TRBJ1-2
CASSQQGARGYTF
>-|TRBV27|TRBJ1-1
CASSGGLEAFF
>-|TRBV7-2|TRBJ2-1
CASSPFTYNEQFF
>-|TRBV4-2|TRBJ1-1
CASSRTGGEVGAFF
>-|TRBV18|TRBJ1-4
CASSRSRGLEKLFF
>once|TRBV28|TRBJ2-1
CASSSGLAESYNEQFF
>-|TRBV2|TRBJ2-3
CASSLAGTDTQYF
>-|TRBV7-2|TRBJ2-5
CASSLSGLQETQYF
>-|TRBV28|TRBJ2-7
CASDVPGSYEQYF
>-|TRBV5-1|TRBJ2-5
CASSPRTDQETQYF
>-|TRBV2|TRBJ2-3
CASGLAGGGTDTQYF
>-|TRBV6-5|TRBJ2-1
CASSLIAGGNEQFF